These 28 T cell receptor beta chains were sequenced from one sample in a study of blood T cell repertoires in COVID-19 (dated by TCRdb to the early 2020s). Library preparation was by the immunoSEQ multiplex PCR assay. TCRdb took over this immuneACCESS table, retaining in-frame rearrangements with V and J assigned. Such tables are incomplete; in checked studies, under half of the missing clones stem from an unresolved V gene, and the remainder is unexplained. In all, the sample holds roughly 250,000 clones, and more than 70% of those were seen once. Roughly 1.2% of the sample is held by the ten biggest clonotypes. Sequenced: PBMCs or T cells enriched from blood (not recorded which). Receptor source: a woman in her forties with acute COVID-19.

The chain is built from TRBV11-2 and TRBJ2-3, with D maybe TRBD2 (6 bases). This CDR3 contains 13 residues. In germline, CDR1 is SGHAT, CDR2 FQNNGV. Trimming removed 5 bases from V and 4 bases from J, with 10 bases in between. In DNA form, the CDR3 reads TGTGCCAGCAGCGGACCGGGGGCAGATACGCAGTATTTT. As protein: CASSGPGADTQYF.

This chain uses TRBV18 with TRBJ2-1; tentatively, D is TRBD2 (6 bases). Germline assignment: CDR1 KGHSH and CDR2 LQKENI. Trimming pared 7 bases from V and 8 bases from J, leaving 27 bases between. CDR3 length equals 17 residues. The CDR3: CASFRLYPPTSYDEQFF. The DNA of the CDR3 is TGTGCCAGCTTCCGCCTCTACCCGCCTACTAGCTATGATGAGCAGTTCTTC.

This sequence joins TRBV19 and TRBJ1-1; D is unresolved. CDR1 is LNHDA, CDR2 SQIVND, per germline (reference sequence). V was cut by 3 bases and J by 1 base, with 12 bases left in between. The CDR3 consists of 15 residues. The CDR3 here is CASSMDFTPNTEAFF. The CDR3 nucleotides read TGTGCCAGTAGTATGGACTTCACCCCGAACACTGAAGCTTTCTTT.

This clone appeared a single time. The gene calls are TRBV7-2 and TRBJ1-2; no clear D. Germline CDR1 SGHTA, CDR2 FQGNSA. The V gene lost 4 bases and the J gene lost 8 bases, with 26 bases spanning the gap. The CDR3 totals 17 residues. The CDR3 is CASSSPGWQEIRGGYTF. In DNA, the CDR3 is TGTGCCAGCAGCTCGCCGGGTTGGCAGGAAATTAGAGGGGGCTACACCTTC.

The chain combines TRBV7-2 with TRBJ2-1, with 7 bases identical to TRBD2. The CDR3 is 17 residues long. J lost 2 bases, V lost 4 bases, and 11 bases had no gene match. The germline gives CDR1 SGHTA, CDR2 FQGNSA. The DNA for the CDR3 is TGTGCCAGCAGCTCACCCGGGACTACCATACCCTACAATGAGCAGTTCTTC. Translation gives CASSSPGTTIPYNEQFF.

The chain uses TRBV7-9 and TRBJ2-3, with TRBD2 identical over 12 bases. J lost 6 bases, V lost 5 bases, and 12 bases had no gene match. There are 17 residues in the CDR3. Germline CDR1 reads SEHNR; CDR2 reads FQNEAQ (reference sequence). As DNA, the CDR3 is TGTGCCAGCAGCCCATCCACGGGACTAGCGGGCGATGATACGCAGTATTTT. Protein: CASSPSTGLAGDDTQYF.

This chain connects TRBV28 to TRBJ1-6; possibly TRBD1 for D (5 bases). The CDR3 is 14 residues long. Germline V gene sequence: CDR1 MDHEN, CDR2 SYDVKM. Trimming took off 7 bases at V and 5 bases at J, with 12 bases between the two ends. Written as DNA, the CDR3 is TGTGCCAGCACTCAGGGCTATAATAATTCACCCCTCCACTTT. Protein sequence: CASTQGYNNSPLHF.

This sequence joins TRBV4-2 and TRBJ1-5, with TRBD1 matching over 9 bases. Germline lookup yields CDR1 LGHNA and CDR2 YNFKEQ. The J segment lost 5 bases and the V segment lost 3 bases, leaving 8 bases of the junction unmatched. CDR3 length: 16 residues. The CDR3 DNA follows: TGTGCCAGCAGCCATGATACAGGGGGCTTTGATCAGCCCCAGCATTTT. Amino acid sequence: CASSHDTGGFDQPQHF.

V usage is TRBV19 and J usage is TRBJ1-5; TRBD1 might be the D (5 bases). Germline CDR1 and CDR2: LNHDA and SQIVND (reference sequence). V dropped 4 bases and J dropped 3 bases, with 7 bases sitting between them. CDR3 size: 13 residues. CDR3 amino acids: CASSTGNNQPQHF. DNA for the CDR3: TGTGCCAGTAGTACAGGGAACAATCAGCCCCAGCATTTT.

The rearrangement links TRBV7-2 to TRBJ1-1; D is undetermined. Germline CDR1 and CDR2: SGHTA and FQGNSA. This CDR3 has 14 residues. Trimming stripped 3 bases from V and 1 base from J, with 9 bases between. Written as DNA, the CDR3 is TGTGCCAGCAGCTTTTCTGGGCGGAACACTGAAGCTTTCTTT. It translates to CASSFSGRNTEAFF.

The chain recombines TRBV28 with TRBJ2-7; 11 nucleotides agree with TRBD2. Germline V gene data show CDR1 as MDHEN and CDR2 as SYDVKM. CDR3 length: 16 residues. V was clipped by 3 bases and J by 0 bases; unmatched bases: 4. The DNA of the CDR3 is TGTGCCAGCAGTTTTACCGGGACTAGCGGCTCCTACGAGCAGTACTTC. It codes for CASSFTGTSGSYEQYF.

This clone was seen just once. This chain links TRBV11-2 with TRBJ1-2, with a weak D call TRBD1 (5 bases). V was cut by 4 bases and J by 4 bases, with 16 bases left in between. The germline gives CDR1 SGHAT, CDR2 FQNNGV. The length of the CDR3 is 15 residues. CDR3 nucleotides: TGTGCCAGCAGCTCCGGGGGGATGGGGGTCTATGGCTACACCTTC. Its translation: CASSSGGMGVYGYTF.

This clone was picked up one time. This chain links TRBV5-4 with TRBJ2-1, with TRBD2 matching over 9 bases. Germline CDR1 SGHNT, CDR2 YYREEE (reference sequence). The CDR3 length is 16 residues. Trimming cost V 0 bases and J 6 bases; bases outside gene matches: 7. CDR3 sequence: CASSLGSGRGFNEQFF. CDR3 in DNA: TGTGCCAGCAGCTTGGGTAGCGGGAGAGGATTCAATGAGCAGTTCTTC.

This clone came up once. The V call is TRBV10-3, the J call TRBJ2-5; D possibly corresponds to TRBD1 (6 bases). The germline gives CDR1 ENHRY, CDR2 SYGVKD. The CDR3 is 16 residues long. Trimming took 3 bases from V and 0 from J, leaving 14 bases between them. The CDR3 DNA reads TGTGCCATCAGTGACCACAGGGTTATGTACCAAGAGACCCAGTACTTC. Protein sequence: CAISDHRVMYQETQYF.

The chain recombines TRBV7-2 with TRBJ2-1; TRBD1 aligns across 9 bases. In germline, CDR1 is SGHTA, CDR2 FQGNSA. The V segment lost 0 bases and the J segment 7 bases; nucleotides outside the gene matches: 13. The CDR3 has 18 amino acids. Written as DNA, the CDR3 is TGTGCCAGCAGCTTAGCCCGGACAGGGGTGCGGGGTTTGAATGAGCAGTTCTTC. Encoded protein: CASSLARTGVRGLNEQFF.

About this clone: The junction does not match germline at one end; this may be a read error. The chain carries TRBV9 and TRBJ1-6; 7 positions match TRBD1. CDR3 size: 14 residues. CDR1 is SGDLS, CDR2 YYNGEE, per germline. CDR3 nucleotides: TGTGCCAGCAGCCCGGGACAGTATATTTCACCCCTCCACTTT. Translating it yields CASSPGQYISPLHF.

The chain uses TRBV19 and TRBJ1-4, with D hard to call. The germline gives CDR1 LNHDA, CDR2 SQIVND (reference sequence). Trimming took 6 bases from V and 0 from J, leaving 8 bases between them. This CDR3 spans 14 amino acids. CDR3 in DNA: TGTGCCAGTAGGGGCTGGGCAACTAATGAAAAACTGTTTTTT. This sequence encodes CASRGWATNEKLFF.

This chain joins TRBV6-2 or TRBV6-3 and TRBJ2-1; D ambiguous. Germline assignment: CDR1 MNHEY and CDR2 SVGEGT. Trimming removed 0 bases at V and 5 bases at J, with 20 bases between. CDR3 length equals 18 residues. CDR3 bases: TGTGCCAGCAGTTACTCGAGGCAGAGAGCAAGTCCCAACAATGAGCAGTTCTTC. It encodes CASSYSRQRASPNNEQFF.

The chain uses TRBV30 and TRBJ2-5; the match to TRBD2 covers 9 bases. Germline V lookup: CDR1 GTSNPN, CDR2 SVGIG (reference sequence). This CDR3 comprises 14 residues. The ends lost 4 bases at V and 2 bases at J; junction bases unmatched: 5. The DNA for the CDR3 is TGTGCCTGGACTAGCGGGACGGGGCAAGAGACCCAGTACTTC. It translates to CAWTSGTGQETQYF.

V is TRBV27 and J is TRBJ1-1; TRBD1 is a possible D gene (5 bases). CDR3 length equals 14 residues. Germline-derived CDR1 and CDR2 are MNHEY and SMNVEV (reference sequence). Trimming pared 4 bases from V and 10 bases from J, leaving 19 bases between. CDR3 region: CASSWTILPAGAFF. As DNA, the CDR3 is TGTGCCAGCAGTTGGACAATCTTACCCGCTGGAGCTTTCTTT.

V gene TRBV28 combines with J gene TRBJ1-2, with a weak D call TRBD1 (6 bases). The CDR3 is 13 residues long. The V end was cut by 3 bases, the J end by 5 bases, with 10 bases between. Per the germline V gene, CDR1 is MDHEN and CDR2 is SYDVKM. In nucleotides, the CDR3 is TGTGCCAGCAGTTTCACAGGGTTATATGGCTACACCTTC. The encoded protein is CASSFTGLYGYTF.

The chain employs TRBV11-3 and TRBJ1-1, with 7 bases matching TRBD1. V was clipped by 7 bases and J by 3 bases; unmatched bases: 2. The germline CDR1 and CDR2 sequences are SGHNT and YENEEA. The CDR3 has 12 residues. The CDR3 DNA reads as TGTGCCAGCACCCAGGGGGACACTGAAGCTTTCTTT. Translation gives CASTQGDTEAFF.

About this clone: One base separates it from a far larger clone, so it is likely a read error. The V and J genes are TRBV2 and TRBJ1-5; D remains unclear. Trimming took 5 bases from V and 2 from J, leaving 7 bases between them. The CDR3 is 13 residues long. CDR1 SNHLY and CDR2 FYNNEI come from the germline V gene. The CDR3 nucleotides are TGTGCCAGCAGTCGCCGGGGCAATCAGCCCCAGCATTTT. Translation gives CASSRRGNQPQHF.

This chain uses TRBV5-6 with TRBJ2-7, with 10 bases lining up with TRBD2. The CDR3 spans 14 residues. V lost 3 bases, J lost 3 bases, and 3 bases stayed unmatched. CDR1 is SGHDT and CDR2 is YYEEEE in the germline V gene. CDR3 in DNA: TGTGCCAGCAGCTCGCTAGCGGGGGACTACGAGCAGTACTTC. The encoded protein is CASSSLAGDYEQYF.

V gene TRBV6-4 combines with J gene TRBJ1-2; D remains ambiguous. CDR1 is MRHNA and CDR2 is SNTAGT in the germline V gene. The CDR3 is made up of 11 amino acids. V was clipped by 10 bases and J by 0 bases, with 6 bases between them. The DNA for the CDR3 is TGTGCCACCCACTCTAACTATGGCTACACCTTC. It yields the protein CATHSNYGYTF.

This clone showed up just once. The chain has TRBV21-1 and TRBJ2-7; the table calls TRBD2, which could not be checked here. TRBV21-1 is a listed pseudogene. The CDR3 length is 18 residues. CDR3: CASSKNVTGGPKHYEQYV. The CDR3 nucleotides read TGTGCCAGCAGCAAGAATGTCACGGGAGGCCCGAAACACTACGAGCAGTACGTC.

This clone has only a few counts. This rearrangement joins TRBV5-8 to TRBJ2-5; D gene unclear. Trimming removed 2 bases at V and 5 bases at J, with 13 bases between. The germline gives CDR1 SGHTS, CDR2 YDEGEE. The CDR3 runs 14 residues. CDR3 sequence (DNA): TGTGCCAGCAGCTTTGGTCTAGTGGTGGAGACCCAGTACTTC. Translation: CASSFGLVVETQYF. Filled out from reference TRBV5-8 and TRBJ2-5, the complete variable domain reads EAGVTQSPTHLIKTRGQQATLRCSPISGHTSVYWYQQALGLGLQFLLWYDEGEERNRGNFPPRFSGRQFPNYSSELNVNALELEDSALYLCASSFGLVVETQYFGPGTRLLVL.

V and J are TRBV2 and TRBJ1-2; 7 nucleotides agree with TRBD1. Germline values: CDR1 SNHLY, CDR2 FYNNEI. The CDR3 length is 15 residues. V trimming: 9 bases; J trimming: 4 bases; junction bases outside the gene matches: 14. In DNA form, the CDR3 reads TGTGCCAGTAGCTTTAATAGCCAGGGGGTCTATGGCTACACCTTC. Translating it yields CASSFNSQGVYGYTF. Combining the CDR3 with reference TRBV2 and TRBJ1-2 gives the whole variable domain EPEVTQTPSHQVTQMGQEVILRCVPISNHLYFYWYRQILGQKVEFLVSFYNNEISEKSEIFDDQFSVERPDGSNFTLKIRSTKLEDSAMYFCASSFNSQGVYGYTFGSGTRLTVV.